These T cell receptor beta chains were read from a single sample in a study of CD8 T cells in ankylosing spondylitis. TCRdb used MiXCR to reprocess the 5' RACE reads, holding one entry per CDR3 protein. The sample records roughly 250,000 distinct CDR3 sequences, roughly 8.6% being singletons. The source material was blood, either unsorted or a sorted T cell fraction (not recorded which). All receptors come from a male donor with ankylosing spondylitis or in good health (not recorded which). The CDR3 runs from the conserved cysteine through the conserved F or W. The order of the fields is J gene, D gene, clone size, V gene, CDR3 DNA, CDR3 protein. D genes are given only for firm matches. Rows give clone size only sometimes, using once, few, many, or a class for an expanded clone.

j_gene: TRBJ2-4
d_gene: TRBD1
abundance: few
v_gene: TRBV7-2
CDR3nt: TGTGCCAGCAGCTACCGGACAGGGGGCATAAACATTCAGTACTTC
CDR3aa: CASSYRTGGINIQYF

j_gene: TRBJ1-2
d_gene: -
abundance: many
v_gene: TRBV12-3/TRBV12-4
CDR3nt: TGTGCCAGCAGTTTAGACACTGGCTACACCTTC
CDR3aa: CASSLDTGYTF

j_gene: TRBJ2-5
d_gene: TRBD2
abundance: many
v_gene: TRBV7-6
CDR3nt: TGTGCCAGCAGCTTAGTGGCTAGCGGGGGCAAAGAGACCCAGTACTTC
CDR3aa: CASSLVASGGKETQYF

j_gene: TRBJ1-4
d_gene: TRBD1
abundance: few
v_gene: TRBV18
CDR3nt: TGTGCCAGCTCACGGGACAGGGGAGAGAGTGAAAAACTGTTTTTT
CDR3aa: CASSRDRGESEKLFF

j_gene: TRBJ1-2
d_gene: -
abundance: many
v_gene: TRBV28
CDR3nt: TGTGCCACTTGGGGGATGAATGGCTACACCTTC
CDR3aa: CATWGMNGYTF

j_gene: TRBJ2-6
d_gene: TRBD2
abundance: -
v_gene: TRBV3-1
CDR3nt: TGTGCCTGCAGCCAAGATTCGGGAGGGGCTGGGGCCAACGTCCTGACTTTC
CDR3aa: CACSQDSGGAGANVLTF

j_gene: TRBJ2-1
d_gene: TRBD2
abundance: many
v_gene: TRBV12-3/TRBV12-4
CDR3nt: TGTGCCAGCAGCCTCACGCGGGGGTCCCTCAATGAGCAGTTCTTC
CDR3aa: CASSLTRGSLNEQFF

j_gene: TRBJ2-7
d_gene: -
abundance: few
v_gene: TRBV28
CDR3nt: TGTGCCAGCAGCCCCGGGGGCAGGTCAAACTCCTACGAGCAGTACTTC
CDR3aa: CASSPGGRSNSYEQYF

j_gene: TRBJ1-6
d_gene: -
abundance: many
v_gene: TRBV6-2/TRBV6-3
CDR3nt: TGTGCCAGCAGTTACACGACAGATTCACCCCTCCACTTT
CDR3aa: CASSYTTDSPLHF

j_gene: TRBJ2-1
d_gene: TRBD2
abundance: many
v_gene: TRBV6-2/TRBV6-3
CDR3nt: TGTGCCAGCAGCCCCGGGACTAGCGTATACAATGAGCAGTTCTTC
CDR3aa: CASSPGTSVYNEQFF

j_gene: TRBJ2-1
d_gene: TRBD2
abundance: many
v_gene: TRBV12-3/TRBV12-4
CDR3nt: TGTGCCAGCAGTAAGGGGACTAGCGGGGGCAATGAGCAGTTCTTC
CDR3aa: CASSKGTSGGNEQFF

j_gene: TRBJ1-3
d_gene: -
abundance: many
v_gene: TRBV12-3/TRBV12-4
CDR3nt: TGTGCCAGCACGAGGGGTTCTGGAAACACCATATATTTT
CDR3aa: CASTRGSGNTIYF

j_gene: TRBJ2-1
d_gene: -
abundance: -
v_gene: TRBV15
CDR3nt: TGTGCCACCAGCCGCAGCGGGTCCGGGGGTAATGAGCAGTTCTTC
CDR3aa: CATSRSGSGGNEQFF

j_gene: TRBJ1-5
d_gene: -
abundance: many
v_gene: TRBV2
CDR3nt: TGTGCCAGCAGGGGCGGCCAGCCCCAGCATTTT
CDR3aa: CASRGGQPQHF

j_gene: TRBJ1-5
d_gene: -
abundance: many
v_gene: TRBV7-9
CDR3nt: TGTGCCAGCAGCTTAGGTCAGGGTAGCAATCAGCCCCAGCATTTT
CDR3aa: CASSLGQGSNQPQHF

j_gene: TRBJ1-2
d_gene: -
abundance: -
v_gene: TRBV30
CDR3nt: TGTGCCTGGAGTGTACGGTCCTCCGGTGGCTACACCTTC
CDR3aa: CAWSVRSSGGYTF

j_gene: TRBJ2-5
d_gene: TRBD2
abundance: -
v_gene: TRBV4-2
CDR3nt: TGTGCCAGCAGCCAAGAGGGACTAGCGGGAGATGAGACCCAGTACTTC
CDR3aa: CASSQEGLAGDETQYF

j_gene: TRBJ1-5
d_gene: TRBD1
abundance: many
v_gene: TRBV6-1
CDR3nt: TGTGCCAGCAGGACCGGGACAGCAAGCAATCAGCCCCAGCATTTT
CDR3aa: CASRTGTASNQPQHF

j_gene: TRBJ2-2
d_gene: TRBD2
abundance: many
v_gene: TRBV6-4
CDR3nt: TGTGCCAGCAGTGACCTAGCGGGGGGAAACACCGGGGAGCTGTTTTTT
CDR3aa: CASSDLAGGNTGELFF

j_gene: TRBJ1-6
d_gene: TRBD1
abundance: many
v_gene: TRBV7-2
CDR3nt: TGTGCCAGCAGCGCTTCGGGACAGTCGAGTTCACCCCTCCACTTT
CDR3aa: CASSASGQSSSPLHF